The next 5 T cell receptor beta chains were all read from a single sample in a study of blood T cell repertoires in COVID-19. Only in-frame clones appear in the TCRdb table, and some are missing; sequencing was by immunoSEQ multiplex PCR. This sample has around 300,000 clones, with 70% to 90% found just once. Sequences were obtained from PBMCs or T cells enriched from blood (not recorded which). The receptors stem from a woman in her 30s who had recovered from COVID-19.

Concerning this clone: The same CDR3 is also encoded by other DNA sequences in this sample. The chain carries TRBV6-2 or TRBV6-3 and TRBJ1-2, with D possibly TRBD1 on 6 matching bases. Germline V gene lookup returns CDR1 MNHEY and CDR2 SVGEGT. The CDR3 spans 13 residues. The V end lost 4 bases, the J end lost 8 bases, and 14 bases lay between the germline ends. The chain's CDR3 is CASSWDNIKGYTF. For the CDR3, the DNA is TGTGCCAGCAGTTGGGACAACATAAAGGGCTACACCTTC.

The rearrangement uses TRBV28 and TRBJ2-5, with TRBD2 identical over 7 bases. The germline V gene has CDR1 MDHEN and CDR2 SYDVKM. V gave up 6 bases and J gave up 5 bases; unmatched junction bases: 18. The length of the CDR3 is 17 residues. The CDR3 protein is CASRPGGGGHTRETQYF. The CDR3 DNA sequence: TGTGCCAGCAGACCAGGCGGGGGAGGGCACACACGGGAGACCCAGTACTTC.

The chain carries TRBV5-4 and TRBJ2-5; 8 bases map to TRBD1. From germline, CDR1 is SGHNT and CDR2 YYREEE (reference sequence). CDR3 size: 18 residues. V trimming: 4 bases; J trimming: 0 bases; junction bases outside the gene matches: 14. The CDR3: CASSVPGQGLGYQETQYF. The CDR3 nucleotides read TGTGCCAGCAGCGTCCCTGGACAGGGCCTGGGGTACCAAGAGACCCAGTACTTC.

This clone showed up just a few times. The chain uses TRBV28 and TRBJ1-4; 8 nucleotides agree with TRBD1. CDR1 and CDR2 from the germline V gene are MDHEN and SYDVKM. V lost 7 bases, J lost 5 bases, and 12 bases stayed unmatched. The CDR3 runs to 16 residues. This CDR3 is CASTPHKGQENEKLFF. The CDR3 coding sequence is TGTGCCAGCACCCCTCACAAGGGACAGGAAAATGAAAAACTGTTTTTT.

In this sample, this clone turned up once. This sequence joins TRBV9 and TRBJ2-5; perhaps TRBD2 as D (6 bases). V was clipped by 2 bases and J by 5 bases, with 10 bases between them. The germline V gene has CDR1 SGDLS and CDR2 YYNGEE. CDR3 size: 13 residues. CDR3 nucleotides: TGTGCCAGCAGCGTTCCGGGAGTCGAGACCCAGTACTTC. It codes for CASSVPGVETQYF.